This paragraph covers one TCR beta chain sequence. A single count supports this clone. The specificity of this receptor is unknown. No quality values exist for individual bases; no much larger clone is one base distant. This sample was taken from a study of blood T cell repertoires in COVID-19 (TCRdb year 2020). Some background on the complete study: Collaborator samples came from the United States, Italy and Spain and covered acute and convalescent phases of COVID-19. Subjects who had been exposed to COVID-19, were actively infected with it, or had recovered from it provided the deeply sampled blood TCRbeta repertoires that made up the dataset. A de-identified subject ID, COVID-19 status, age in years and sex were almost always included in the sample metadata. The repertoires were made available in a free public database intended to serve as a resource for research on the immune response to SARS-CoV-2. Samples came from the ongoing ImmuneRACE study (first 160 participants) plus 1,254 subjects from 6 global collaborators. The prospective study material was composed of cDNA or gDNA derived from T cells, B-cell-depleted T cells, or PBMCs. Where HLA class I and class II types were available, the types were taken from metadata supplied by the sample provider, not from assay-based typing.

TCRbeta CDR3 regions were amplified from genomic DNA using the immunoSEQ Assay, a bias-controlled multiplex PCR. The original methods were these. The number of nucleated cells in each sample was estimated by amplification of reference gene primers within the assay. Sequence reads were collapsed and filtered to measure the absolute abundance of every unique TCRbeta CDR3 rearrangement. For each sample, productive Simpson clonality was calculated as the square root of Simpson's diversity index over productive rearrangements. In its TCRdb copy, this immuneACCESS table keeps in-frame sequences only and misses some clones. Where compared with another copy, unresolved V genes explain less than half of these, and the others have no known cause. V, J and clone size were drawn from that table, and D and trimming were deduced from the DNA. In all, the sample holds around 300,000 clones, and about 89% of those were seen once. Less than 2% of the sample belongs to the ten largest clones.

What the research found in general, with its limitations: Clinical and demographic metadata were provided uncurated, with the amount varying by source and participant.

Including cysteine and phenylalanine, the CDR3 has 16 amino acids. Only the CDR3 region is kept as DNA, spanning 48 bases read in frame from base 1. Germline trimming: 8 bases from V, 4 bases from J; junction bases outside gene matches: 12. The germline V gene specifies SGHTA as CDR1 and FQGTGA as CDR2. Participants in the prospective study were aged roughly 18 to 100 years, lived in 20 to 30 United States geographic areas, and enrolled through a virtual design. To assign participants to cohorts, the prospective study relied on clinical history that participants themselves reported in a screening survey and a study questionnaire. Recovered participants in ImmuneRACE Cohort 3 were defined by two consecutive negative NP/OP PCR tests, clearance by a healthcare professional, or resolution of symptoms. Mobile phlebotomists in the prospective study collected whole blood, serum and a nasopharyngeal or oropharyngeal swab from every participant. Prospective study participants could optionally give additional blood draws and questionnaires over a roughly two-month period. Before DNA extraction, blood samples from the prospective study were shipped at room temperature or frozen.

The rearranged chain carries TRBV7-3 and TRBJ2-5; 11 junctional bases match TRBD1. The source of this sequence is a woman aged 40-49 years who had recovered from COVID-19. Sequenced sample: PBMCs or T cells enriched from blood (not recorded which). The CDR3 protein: CASAKGTGTGGETQYF. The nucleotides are TGTGCCAGCGCCAAGGGAACCGGGACAGGGGGAGAGACCCAGTACTTC.